A single sample is the source of the 32 T cell receptor beta chains below, sequenced in a study of blood T cell repertoires in COVID-19. Sequencing was performed with immunoSEQ multiplex PCR; in TCRdb, only in-frame clones are kept and a portion is missing. This repertoire shows about 350,000 clones, approximately 89% found once; its top ten account for around 3.9%. The specimen was peripheral blood. Receptor source: an older woman with COVID-19, enrolled during active disease.

This chain connects TRBV3-1 (or the pseudogene TRBV3-2) to TRBJ1-2; D remains unclear. V lost 2 bases, J lost 3 bases, and 7 bases lay in between. The germline gives CDR1 LGHDT, CDR2 YNNKEL (reference sequence). The CDR3 is 13 residues long. CDR3 loop: CASSQSTHYGYTF. CDR3 nucleotides: TGTGCCAGCAGCCAATCCACTCACTATGGCTACACCTTC.

The chain employs TRBV7-9 and TRBJ1-1, with D uncertain. Germline assignment: CDR1 SEHNR and CDR2 FQNEAQ (reference sequence). CDR3 length: 16 amino acids. Trimming stripped 1 base from V and 1 base from J, with 13 bases between. The chain's CDR3 is CASSLVASSGNTEAFF. The CDR3 DNA sequence: TGTGCCAGCAGCTTAGTGGCGTCTTCAGGGAACACTGAAGCTTTCTTT.

CDR3 nucleotides: TGTGCCAGCAGCTTGAGGACAGGGGGATTCTATAATTCACCCCTCCACTTT. It is translated as CASSLRTGGFYNSPLHF. The chain is built from TRBV5-6 and TRBJ1-6; the match to TRBD1 covers 10 bases. The CDR3 has 17 amino acids. Per germline, CDR1 SGHDT and CDR2 YYEEEE. Trimming at V came to 1 base and at J to 3 bases, leaving 4 bases not matched to a gene.

The chain recombines TRBV3-1 (or the pseudogene TRBV3-2) with TRBJ2-1; 11 bases fit TRBD2. J was trimmed by 7 bases and V by 4 bases; bases with no gene match: 6. Germline V gene lookup returns CDR1 LGHDT and CDR2 YNNKEL (reference sequence). This CDR3 region has 15 residues. Here the CDR3 reads CASSLRLAGLNEQFF. The CDR3 DNA reads as TGTGCCAGCAGCCTTCGACTAGCGGGGTTGAATGAGCAGTTCTTC.

The chain is built from TRBV11-2 and TRBJ2-3; 12 bases align to TRBD2. Germline V gene data show CDR1 as SGHAT and CDR2 as FQNNGV. V was pared by 2 bases and J by 1 base, with 7 bases of the junction left unmatched. The CDR3 loop spans 18 amino acids. CDR3 amino acids: CASSLLTSGGRGTDTQYF. CDR3 bases: TGTGCCAGCAGCTTACTTACTAGCGGGGGGCGGGGCACAGATACGCAGTATTTT.

The V and J genes are TRBV7-6 and TRBJ1-4, with D possibly being TRBD1 (5 bases). This CDR3 has 15 residues. Germline lookup yields CDR1 SGHVS and CDR2 FNYEAQ. The V and J ends lost 5 bases and 3 bases respectively, with 13 bases between them. CDR3 in DNA: TGTGCCAGCAGCGCTCTGGGGCAGTCTAATGAAAAACTGTTTTTT. Translating gives CASSALGQSNEKLFF.

The chain has TRBV7-9 and TRBJ2-7; 9 bases align to TRBD1. CDR1 and CDR2 from the germline V gene are SEHNR and FQNEAQ (reference sequence). CDR3 length: 16 residues. V was pared by 4 bases and J by 0 bases, with 7 bases of the junction left unmatched. CDR3 sequence: CASSSTDRGSSYEQYF. CDR3 in DNA: TGTGCCAGCAGCTCAACAGACAGGGGGAGCTCCTACGAGCAGTACTTC.

This chain connects TRBV19 to TRBJ1-3; TRBD1 matches at 7 bases. The junction had 2 bases not matched to a gene; V was cut back by 5 bases and J by 4 bases. CDR1 is LNHDA and CDR2 is SQIVND in the germline V gene (reference sequence). The CDR3 covers 13 residues. The DNA of the CDR3 is TGTGCCAGTAGTCTACAGGGGGGAAACACCATATATTTT. Translation: CASSLQGGNTIYF.

The chain uses TRBV6-5 and TRBJ2-7; 11 bases line up with TRBD2. The CDR3 spans 15 residues. Germline assignment: CDR1 MNHEY and CDR2 SVGAGI. V lost 6 bases and J lost 4; bases outside the gene matches: 8. The CDR3 region has the DNA TGTGCCAGCAGATTAGCGGGGGGGCCTCAATACGAGCAGTACTTC. It specifies CASRLAGGPQYEQYF.

The J gene is TRBJ2-7, the V gene TRBV6-6, with 10 bases lining up with TRBD1. Unmatched junction bases numbered 9, after V lost 8 bases and J lost 5 bases. The CDR3 length is 14 residues. Germline CDR1 reads MNHNY; CDR2 reads SVGAGI (reference sequence). The CDR3 coding sequence is TGTGCCAGCGGGATGGGACAGGGGCGGGACGAGCAGTACTTC. It translates to CASGMGQGRDEQYF.

The V call is TRBV25-1, the J call TRBJ2-7; 10 bases match TRBD1. Germline loops: CDR1 MGHDK, CDR2 SYGVNS. Unmatched junction bases numbered 5, after V lost 7 bases and J lost 2 bases. This CDR3 has 14 amino acids. CDR3 bases: TGTGCCAGCAAACTGGGACAGGGGCCCTACGAGCAGTACTTC. This sequence encodes CASKLGQGPYEQYF.

The chain combines TRBV5-5 with TRBJ1-1; D is unresolved. V was pared by 0 bases and J by 0 bases, with 15 bases between. This CDR3 contains 17 residues. The germline gives CDR1 SGHKS, CDR2 YYEKEE (reference sequence). Here the CDR3 reads CASSLDARQLLNTEAFF. The CDR3 coding sequence is TGTGCCAGCAGCTTGGATGCGAGACAACTCTTGAACACTGAAGCTTTCTTT.

This rearrangement joins TRBV5-1 to TRBJ1-3; D is perhaps TRBD1 (6 bases). Trimming stripped 2 bases from V and 0 bases from J, with 9 bases between. Germline-derived CDR1 and CDR2 are SGHRS and YFSETQ. This CDR3 contains 15 residues. The DNA of the CDR3 is TGCGCCAGCAGCTTTGAGGGGGTCTCTGGAAACACCATATATTTT. Translating gives CASSFEGVSGNTIYF.

J is TRBJ1-5 and V is TRBV7-2; possible D gene TRBD1, 6 bases. This CDR3 region has 14 residues. V was cut by 1 base and J by 5 bases, with 9 bases left in between. Germline CDR1 is SGHTA and CDR2 is FQGNSA. In nucleotides, the CDR3 is TGTGCCAGCAGCTTAGGTGCAGGGGATCAGCCCCAGCATTTT. Protein product: CASSLGAGDQPQHF.

The chain carries TRBV5-8 and TRBJ2-7; a possible D gene is TRBD2 (6 bases). This CDR3 is 16 amino acids long. Germline CDR1 and CDR2: SGHTS and YDEGEE. V shed 4 bases and J shed 6 bases, with 23 bases lying between them. This CDR3 is CASSRGAGPGGSEQYF. Here the CDR3 DNA reads TGTGCCAGCAGCCGAGGGGCCGGGCCCGGGGGTTCCGAGCAGTACTTC.

The chain links TRBV19 to TRBJ2-7, with 9 bases fitting TRBD1. The CDR3 is 16 residues long. V lost 3 bases and J lost 0; bases outside the gene matches: 6. Germline assignment: CDR1 LNHDA and CDR2 SQIVND (reference sequence). This chain's CDR3 is CASSMGGQGHSYEQYF. The CDR3 coding sequence is TGTGCCAGTAGTATGGGGGGACAGGGCCACTCCTACGAGCAGTACTTC.

The genes are TRBV11-2 and TRBJ2-2; D unresolved. V was clipped by 4 bases and J by 3 bases, with 6 bases between them. This CDR3 comprises 13 residues. From germline, CDR1 is SGHAT and CDR2 FQNNGV. DNA of the CDR3: TGTGCCAGCAGCTCGGGTTACACCGGGGAGCTGTTTTTT. Protein sequence: CASSSGYTGELFF.

This chain connects TRBV19 to TRBJ2-2, with D perhaps matching TRBD2 (7 bases). CDR1 is LNHDA and CDR2 is SQIVND in the germline V gene (reference sequence). Trimming left V 5 bases short and J 4 bases short, with 17 bases between. The CDR3 consists of 16 residues. In nucleotides, the CDR3 is TGTGCCAGTAGTGCCACCGGGGGGCAAGGCACCGGGGAGCTGTTTTTT. Amino acid sequence: CASSATGGQGTGELFF.

The rearrangement joins TRBV7-3 to TRBJ1-6, with D possibly TRBD1 on 6 matching bases. The CDR3 is made up of 17 amino acids. Germline assignment: CDR1 SGHTA and CDR2 FQGTGA. V lost 2 bases to trimming and J lost 6 bases, with 17 bases between them. CDR3 region: CASSLFGGGRGNSPLHF. The CDR3 region has the DNA TGTGCCAGCAGCTTATTCGGTGGTGGCAGGGGTAATTCACCCCTCCACTTT.

This rearrangement joins TRBV19 to TRBJ1-1; 7 bases line up with TRBD1. The CDR3 runs to 16 residues. J was trimmed by 1 base and V by 4 bases; bases with no gene match: 9. Germline V CDR1 and CDR2: LNHDA, SQIVND (reference sequence). The CDR3 sequence is CASSTGTAAPNTEAFF. The CDR3 nucleotides read TGTGCCAGTAGTACTGGGACAGCGGCCCCGAACACTGAAGCTTTCTTT.

In DNA form, the CDR3 reads TGTGCCAGCAGCCTTCAGTCCTCTGGGGCCAACGTCCTGACTTTC. The encoded protein is CASSLQSSGANVLTF. The V call is TRBV5-4, the J call TRBJ2-6, with D unresolved. The CDR3 runs to 15 residues. Per the germline V gene, CDR1 is SGHNT and CDR2 is YYREEE (reference sequence). V dropped 4 bases and J dropped 0 bases, with 8 bases sitting between them.

This rearrangement joins TRBV4-2 to TRBJ1-2; the D is unclear. V was clipped by 0 bases and J by 2 bases, with 7 bases between them. The CDR3 totals 14 residues. Germline assignment: CDR1 LGHNA and CDR2 YNFKEQ. CDR3 in amino acids: CASSQDGLNYGYTF. CDR3 bases: TGTGCCAGCAGCCAAGATGGACTAAACTATGGCTACACCTTC.

The chain joins TRBV9 to TRBJ1-5; the D gene is possibly TRBD1 (6 bases). The CDR3 consists of 15 residues. CDR1 and CDR2 from the germline V gene are SGDLS and YYNGEE. The germline V and J ends were trimmed by 2 bases and 4 bases, with 13 bases remaining between them. The CDR3 DNA reads as TGTGCCAGCAGCGTCGGCAGGGGTGAGAATCAGCCCCAGCATTTT. Protein: CASSVGRGENQPQHF.

The chain carries TRBV5-1 and TRBJ1-3; D gene ambiguous. Per the germline V gene, CDR1 is SGHRS and CDR2 is YFSETQ. CDR3 length: 15 amino acids. Trimming took off 1 base at V and 0 bases at J, with 8 bases between the two ends. The CDR3 nucleotides are TGCGCCAGCAGCTTGAACGGCGGCTCTGGAAACACCATATATTTT. This codes for CASSLNGGSGNTIYF.

The chain combines TRBV10-3 with TRBJ2-7; possibly TRBD1 for D (6 bases). Per germline, CDR1 ENHRY and CDR2 SYGVKD. Trimming left V 6 bases short and J 1 base short, with 7 bases between. The CDR3 covers 12 residues. CDR3 sequence: CAISRGSYEQYF. The CDR3 nucleotides are TGTGCCATCAGCAGGGGTTCCTACGAGCAGTACTTC.

The chain joins TRBV28 to TRBJ1-2; 7 bases map to TRBD1. The CDR3 sequence is 15 residues long. The J segment lost 4 bases and the V segment lost 8 bases, leaving 13 bases of the junction unmatched. Germline V gene data show CDR1 as MDHEN and CDR2 as SYDVKM. The CDR3 DNA reads as TGTGCCAGCTTGTCGTCGCGACAGGGAGGCTATGGCTACACCTTC. Its protein is CASLSSRQGGYGYTF.

The V and J genes are TRBV18 and TRBJ2-3, with D hard to call. There are 11 residues in the CDR3. The germline gives CDR1 KGHSH, CDR2 LQKENI. Trimming took off 6 bases at V and 2 bases at J, with 3 bases between the two ends. The CDR3 DNA sequence: TGTGCCAGCTCGGCCACAGATACGCAGTATTTT. Its protein is CASSATDTQYF.

The gene calls are TRBV7-8 and TRBJ2-1; 7 nucleotides match TRBD1. V was pared by 4 bases and J by 7 bases, with 7 bases of the junction left unmatched. The CDR3 spans 14 residues. CDR1 is SGHVS and CDR2 is FQNEAQ in the germline V gene. The CDR3 loop reads CASSSKGQINEQFF. The CDR3 DNA sequence: TGTGCCAGCAGCTCAAAGGGACAGATAAATGAGCAGTTCTTC.

J is TRBJ1-2 and V is TRBV5-1; TRBD1 agrees at 7 bases. In germline, CDR1 is SGHRS, CDR2 YFSETQ. The CDR3 totals 14 residues. V shed 9 bases and J 2 bases; nucleotides not matched to a gene: 10. The CDR3 coding sequence is TGCGCCACTCGAACCGGGACAGCGAACTATGGCTACACCTTC. Protein: CATRTGTANYGYTF.

The rearrangement uses TRBV5-8 and TRBJ1-2; 11 nucleotides align to TRBD1. With V trimmed by 4 bases and J by 8 bases, 10 bases remained unmatched. The germline V gene encodes CDR1 SGHTS and CDR2 YDEGEE. This CDR3 region has 15 residues. The CDR3 is CASSIGTGGFSGYTF. CDR3 nucleotides: TGTGCCAGCAGCATCGGGACAGGGGGGTTCTCCGGCTACACCTTC.

The chain joins TRBV11-2 to TRBJ1-1, with 9 nucleotides matching TRBD1. The germline V gene has CDR1 SGHAT and CDR2 FQNNGV. The CDR3 loop spans 16 amino acids. V lost 5 bases and J lost 0; bases outside the gene matches: 7. The CDR3 nucleotides are TGTGCCAGCAGCCTCCGGACAGGGGCGATGAACACTGAAGCTTTCTTT. This gives the protein CASSLRTGAMNTEAFF.

This clone was detected a few times. J is TRBJ1-5 and V is TRBV6-2 or TRBV6-3; D is undetermined. Per the germline V gene, CDR1 is MNHEY and CDR2 is SVGEGT. Trimming pared 1 base from V and 7 bases from J, leaving 14 bases between. The length of the CDR3 is 15 residues. CDR3 nucleotide sequence: TGTGCCAGCAGTTACTGGGCGAGAGAAAACCAGCCCCAGCATTTT. It codes for CASSYWARENQPQHF.